This T cell receptor beta chain is from a study of cytomegalovirus exposure and HLA in healthy donors. Study-level findings and limits: High sensitivity and specificity were reportedly achieved when the classifier diagnosed cytomegalovirus status. The study listed approximately 170 cytomegalovirus-associated TCR beta chains. Judged likely to be a sequencing artifact was a cluster of highly shared sequence variants.

For this clone: Its antigen remains unidentified.

PCR involved 60 Vbeta and 13 Jbeta primers. This table comes from immunoSEQ multiplex PCR, and its TCRdb copy is limited to in-frame clones, with some not included. Among about 110,000 clones listed, over 60% were seen once. The CDR3 consists of 15 residues. Trimming removed 5 bases at V and 2 bases at J, with 15 bases between. Germline V gene lookup returns CDR1 LNHNV and CDR2 YYDKDF (reference sequence). This rearrangement joins TRBV15 to TRBJ2-5; perhaps TRBD2 as D (6 bases). This clonotype was sampled from a man younger than 45 in good health and CMV-seropositive. What was sequenced was PBMCs. Written as DNA, the CDR3 is TGTGCCACCAGCTGGACATGGGACTCGCAAGAGACCCAGTACTTC. Encoded protein: CATSWTWDSQETQYF.